This is a list of T cell receptor beta chains from one sample in a study of OX40 agonist ivuxolimab in advanced cancers. Produced via immunoSEQ multiplex PCR; TCRdb's table is partial and in-frame only. In the table there are about 98,000 clones, around 85% of which are singletons. The source was CD4+ or CD8+ T cells sorted from blood, collected in a trial of the OX40 agonist ivuxolimab. The receptors were gathered from an adult with an advanced solid tumor such as melanoma, head and neck, liver or kidney cancer. The CDR3 runs from the conserved cysteine through the conserved F or W. Fields, in order: V gene, J gene, CDR3 protein.

V gene: TRBV19; J gene: TRBJ1-1; CDR3 protein: CASAKLSNEAFF
V gene: TRBV6-1; J gene: TRBJ2-1; CDR3 protein: CASSEGTQVWDEQFF
V gene: TRBV25-1; J gene: TRBJ1-1; CDR3 protein: CASSLHGGAVSEAFF
V gene: TRBV9; J gene: TRBJ2-1; CDR3 protein: CASAGTSAYNEQFF
V gene: TRBV5-1; J gene: TRBJ2-3; CDR3 protein: CASSLATESDTQYF
V gene: TRBV6-1; J gene: TRBJ1-4; CDR3 protein: CASNSGRGTNEKLFF
V gene: TRBV5-1; J gene: TRBJ1-2; CDR3 protein: CASSLERQNYGYTF
V gene: TRBV19; J gene: TRBJ1-2; CDR3 protein: CASKGVEAGRNYGYTF
V gene: TRBV6-1; J gene: TRBJ2-4; CDR3 protein: CASSDIGQGLSIIQYF
V gene: TRBV12-5; J gene: TRBJ1-5; CDR3 protein: CASGSLAGQPQHF
V gene: TRBV12-5; J gene: TRBJ1-4; CDR3 protein: CASGLAGGQTFF
V gene: TRBV7-2; J gene: TRBJ1-2; CDR3 protein: CASSPPRGGGYTF
V gene: TRBV6-6; J gene: TRBJ1-2; CDR3 protein: CASSFEGVGGYTF
V gene: TRBV5-1; J gene: TRBJ2-1; CDR3 protein: CASSPGQGYNEQFF
V gene: TRBV5-1; J gene: TRBJ1-3; CDR3 protein: CASSGVTGGTSDTIYF
V gene: TRBV2; J gene: -; CDR3 protein: CASTQGGGPSYEQYF
V gene: TRBV5-4; J gene: TRBJ2-3; CDR3 protein: CASSLANEGGGASDTQYF
V gene: TRBV7-9; J gene: TRBJ1-1; CDR3 protein: CASSPTGATEAFF
V gene: TRBV21-1; J gene: TRBJ2-1; CDR3 protein: CASSTPPRGEQFF
V gene: TRBV10-3; J gene: TRBJ2-6; CDR3 protein: CAIRSNGGSFSGANVLTF
V gene: TRBV5-1; J gene: TRBJ1-1; CDR3 protein: CASSIEQQTEAFF
V gene: TRBV5-1; J gene: TRBJ2-3; CDR3 protein: CASSLVMRTQDTQYF
V gene: TRBV6-1; J gene: TRBJ2-1; CDR3 protein: CASLSRGGSNEQFF
V gene: TRBV28; J gene: TRBJ2-5; CDR3 protein: CASRLTSVETQYF
V gene: TRBV5-1; J gene: TRBJ1-1; CDR3 protein: CASSLSGAVNTEAFF
V gene: TRBV6-1; J gene: TRBJ2-1; CDR3 protein: CASSILPFYNEQFF
V gene: TRBV7-9; J gene: TRBJ1-1; CDR3 protein: CASSPRDRAATEAFF
V gene: TRBV15; J gene: TRBJ1-1; CDR3 protein: CATSRGQGMSEAFF
V gene: TRBV5-1; J gene: TRBJ1-1; CDR3 protein: CASSRTGGGGNTEAFF
V gene: TRBV7-9; J gene: TRBJ1-5; CDR3 protein: CASSTGGASRAQHF
V gene: TRBV11-2; J gene: TRBJ2-7; CDR3 protein: CASSPRLDGFYEQYF
V gene: TRBV6-5; J gene: TRBJ2-7; CDR3 protein: CASRIRRGPYEQYF
V gene: TRBV19; J gene: TRBJ1-6; CDR3 protein: CASSIDRRWKNNSPLHF
V gene: TRBV4-3; J gene: TRBJ1-1; CDR3 protein: CASSQLRNTEAFF
V gene: TRBV9; J gene: TRBJ1-5; CDR3 protein: CASSVDREGQPQHF
V gene: TRBV29-1; J gene: TRBJ2-5; CDR3 protein: CSVEEGMGKETQYF
V gene: TRBV7-3; J gene: TRBJ2-3; CDR3 protein: CASSPGTRTDTQYF
V gene: TRBV7-9; J gene: TRBJ1-1; CDR3 protein: CASSSGDRLNTEAFF
V gene: TRBV19; J gene: TRBJ2-3; CDR3 protein: CASSIGGSTDTQYF
V gene: TRBV28; J gene: TRBJ1-4; CDR3 protein: CASRDRGNEKLFF
V gene: TRBV5-4; J gene: TRBJ1-1; CDR3 protein: CASSLQGQGNTEAFF